The 8 T cell receptor beta chains below were found in one sample sequenced in a study of blood T cell repertoires in COVID-19. Generated by immunoSEQ multiplex PCR, the TCRdb table keeps only in-frame clones and is missing some. The data contain approximately 150,000 clones, approximately 89% of them singletons. Sequencing input: peripheral blood. These TCRs come from a man between 60 and 75 years old with active or convalescent COVID-19.

This chain connects TRBV19 to TRBJ2-4, with 7 bases identical to TRBD1. Germline trimming cut 4 bases from V and 4 bases from J; bases unmatched to any gene: 10. The germline CDR1 and CDR2 sequences are LNHDA and SQIVND (reference sequence). This CDR3 region has 16 residues. The CDR3 DNA sequence: TGTGCCAGTAGTAGGCAACGACAGGGAGATAAAAACATTCAGTACTTC. Encoded protein: CASSRQRQGDKNIQYF.

The chain has TRBV6-5 and TRBJ2-1; perhaps TRBD2 as D (6 bases). The germline V gene has CDR1 MNHEY and CDR2 SVGAGI. Trimming cost V 6 bases and J 9 bases, with 18 bases left between them. The CDR3 is made up of 14 amino acids. The CDR3 spells CASSSGGGRGEQFF. Written as DNA, the CDR3 is TGTGCCAGCAGCAGCGGCGGAGGGAGAGGTGAGCAGTTCTTC.

The genes are TRBV7-8 and TRBJ1-6; possible D gene TRBD1, 6 bases. CDR3 length equals 16 residues. The V and J ends lost 4 bases and 7 bases respectively, with 17 bases between them. Germline V gives CDR1 SGHVS, CDR2 FQNEAQ. In DNA, the CDR3 is TGTGCCAGCAGCTGGGGGTACAGGGACCTGAATTCACCCCTCCACTTT. Its protein product is CASSWGYRDLNSPLHF.

V gene TRBV4-2 combines with J gene TRBJ2-5, with TRBD2 matching 12 bases. From germline, CDR1 is LGHNA and CDR2 YNFKEQ. The V gene end was trimmed by 3 bases and the J gene end by 5 bases; junction bases not matched to a gene: 7. The CDR3 consists of 16 residues. In nucleotides, the CDR3 is TGTGCCAGCAGCCAGACTAGCGGGAGTATAACGGAGACCCAGTACTTC. Amino acid sequence: CASSQTSGSITETQYF.

V gene TRBV7-9 combines with J gene TRBJ2-2, with D possibly TRBD2 on 7 matching bases. Germline CDR1 and CDR2: SEHNR and FQNEAQ (reference sequence). This CDR3 has 16 residues. Trimming stripped 1 base from V and 6 bases from J, with 15 bases between. The CDR3 spells CASSLGPRGASGELFF. The CDR3, as DNA: TGTGCCAGCAGCTTAGGTCCCCGGGGGGCGTCCGGGGAGCTGTTTTTT. Full variable domain (rest looked up from reference TRBV7-9 and TRBJ2-2): DTGVSQNPRHKITKRGQNVTFRCDPISEHNRLYWYRQTLGQGPEFLTYFQNEAQLEKSRLLSDRFSAERPKGSFSTLEIQRTEQGDSAMYLCASSLGPRGASGELFFGEGSRLTVL.

The chain uses TRBV18 and TRBJ2-3, with D possibly matching TRBD2 (5 bases). V lost 6 bases to trimming and J lost 0 bases, with 13 bases between them. The germline CDR1 and CDR2 sequences are KGHSH and LQKENI. CDR3 size: 15 residues. CDR3 loop: CASSPQRESTDTQYF. CDR3 nucleotides: TGTGCCAGCTCCCCGCAGAGGGAGAGCACAGATACGCAGTATTTT. The whole variable domain, filled in from reference TRBV18 and TRBJ2-3, reads NAGVMQNPRHLVRRRGQEARLRCSPMKGHSHVYWYRQLPEEGLKFMVYLQKENIIDESGMPKERFSAEFPKEGPSILRIQQVVRGDSAAYFCASSPQRESTDTQYFGPGTRLTVL.

The chain has TRBV2 and TRBJ2-1; 7 bases fit TRBD2. The CDR3 is 12 residues long. The J segment lost 9 bases and the V segment lost 8 bases, leaving 7 bases of the junction unmatched. Germline CDR1 SNHLY, CDR2 FYNNEI. The CDR3 DNA sequence: TGTGCCAGCGGTGCGGGAGACGGTGAGCAGTTCTTC. Amino acids: CASGAGDGEQFF.

CDR3 loop: CASSNHRATNEKLFF. The CDR3 DNA reads TGTGCCAGCAGTAACCACAGGGCAACTAATGAAAAACTGTTTTTT. J is TRBJ1-4 and V is TRBV6-6, with a tentative D call TRBD1 (6 bases). Germline CDR1 reads MNHNY; CDR2 reads SVGAGI (reference sequence). The CDR3 extends over 15 amino acids. V lost 5 bases, J lost 0 bases, and 10 bases lay in between.